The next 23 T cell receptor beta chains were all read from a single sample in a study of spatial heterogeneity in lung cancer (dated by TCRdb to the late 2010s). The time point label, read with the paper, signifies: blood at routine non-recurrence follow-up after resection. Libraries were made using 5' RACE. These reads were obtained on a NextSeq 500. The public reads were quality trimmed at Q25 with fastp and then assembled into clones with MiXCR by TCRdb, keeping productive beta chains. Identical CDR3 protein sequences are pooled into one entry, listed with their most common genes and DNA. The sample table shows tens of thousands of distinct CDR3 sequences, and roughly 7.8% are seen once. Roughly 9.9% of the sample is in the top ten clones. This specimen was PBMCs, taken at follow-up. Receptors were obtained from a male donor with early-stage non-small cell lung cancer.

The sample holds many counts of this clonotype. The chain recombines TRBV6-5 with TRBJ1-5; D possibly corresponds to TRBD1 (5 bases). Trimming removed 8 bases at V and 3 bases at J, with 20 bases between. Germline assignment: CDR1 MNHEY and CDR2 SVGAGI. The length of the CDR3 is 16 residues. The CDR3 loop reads CASQSQGAGNNQPQHF. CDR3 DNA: TGTGCCAGCCAGTCACAAGGTGCAGGGAACAATCAGCCCCAGCATTTT.

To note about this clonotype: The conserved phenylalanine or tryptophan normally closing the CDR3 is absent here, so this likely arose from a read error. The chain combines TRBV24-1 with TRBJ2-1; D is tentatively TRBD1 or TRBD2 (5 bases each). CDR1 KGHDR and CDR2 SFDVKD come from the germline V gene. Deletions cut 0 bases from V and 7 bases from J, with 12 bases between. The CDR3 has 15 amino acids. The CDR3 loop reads CATSDLGTAKNEQFS. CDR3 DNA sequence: TGTGCCACCAGTGATTTGGGGACCGCTAAAAATGAGCAGTTCTCC.

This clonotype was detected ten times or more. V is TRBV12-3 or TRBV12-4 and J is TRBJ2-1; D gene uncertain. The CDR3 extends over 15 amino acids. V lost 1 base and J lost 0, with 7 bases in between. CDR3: CASSLGHLSYNEQFF. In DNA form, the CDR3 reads TGTGCCAGCAGTTTAGGGCACCTCTCCTACAATGAGCAGTTCTTC.

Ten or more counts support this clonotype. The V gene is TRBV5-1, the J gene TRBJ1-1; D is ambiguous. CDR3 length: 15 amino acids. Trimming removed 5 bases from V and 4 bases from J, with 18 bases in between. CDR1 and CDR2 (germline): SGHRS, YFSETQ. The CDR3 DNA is TGCGCCAGCAGATTAGGTGGGGTCCTCCTCACTGAAGCTTTCTTT. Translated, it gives CASRLGGVLLTEAFF. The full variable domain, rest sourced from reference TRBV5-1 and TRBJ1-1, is KAGVTQTPRYLIKTRGQQVTLSCSPISGHRSVSWYQQTPGQGLQFLFEYFSETQRNKGNFPGRFSGRQFSNSRSEMNVSTLELGDSALYLCASRLGGVLLTEAFFGQGTRLTVV.

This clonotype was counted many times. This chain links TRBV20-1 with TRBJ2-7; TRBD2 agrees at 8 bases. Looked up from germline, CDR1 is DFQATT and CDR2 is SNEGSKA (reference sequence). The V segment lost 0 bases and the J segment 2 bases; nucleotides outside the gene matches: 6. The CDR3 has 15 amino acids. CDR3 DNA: TGCAGTGCTAGAGACACATTAGCGGGGACCTACGAGCAGTACTTC. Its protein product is CSARDTLAGTYEQYF.

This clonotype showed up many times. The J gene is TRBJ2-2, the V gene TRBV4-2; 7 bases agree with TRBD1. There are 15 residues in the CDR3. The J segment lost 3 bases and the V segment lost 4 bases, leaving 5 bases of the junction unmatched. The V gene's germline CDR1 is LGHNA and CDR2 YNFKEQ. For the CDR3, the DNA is TGTGCCAGCAGCCCCGGGACAGATTACACCGGGGAGCTGTTTTTT. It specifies CASSPGTDYTGELFF.

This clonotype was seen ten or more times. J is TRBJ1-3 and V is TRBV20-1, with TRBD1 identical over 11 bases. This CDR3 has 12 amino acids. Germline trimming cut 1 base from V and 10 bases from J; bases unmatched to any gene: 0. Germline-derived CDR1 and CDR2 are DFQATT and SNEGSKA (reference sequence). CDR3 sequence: CSARGDRGTIYF. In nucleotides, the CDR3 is TGCAGTGCTAGAGGGGACAGGGGGACCATATATTTT.

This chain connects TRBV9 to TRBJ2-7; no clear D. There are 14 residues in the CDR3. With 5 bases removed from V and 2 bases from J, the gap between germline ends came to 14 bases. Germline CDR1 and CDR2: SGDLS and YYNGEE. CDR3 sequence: CASSEDLGTYEQYF. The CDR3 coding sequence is TGTGCCAGCAGTGAAGATCTCGGAACCTACGAGCAGTACTTC.

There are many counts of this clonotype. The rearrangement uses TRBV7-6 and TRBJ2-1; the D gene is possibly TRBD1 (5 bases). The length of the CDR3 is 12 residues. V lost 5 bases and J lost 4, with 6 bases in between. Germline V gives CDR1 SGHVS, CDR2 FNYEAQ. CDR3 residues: CASSPGYNEQFF. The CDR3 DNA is TGTGCCAGCAGCCCAGGGTACAATGAGCAGTTCTTC.

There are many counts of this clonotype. CDR3 sequence reads: CASSPEANQPQHF. In DNA form, the CDR3 reads TGTGCCAGCTCACCAGAGGCCAATCAGCCCCAGCATTTT. The chain has TRBV18 and TRBJ1-5; D gene ambiguous. Trimming removed 2 bases at V and 3 bases at J, with 5 bases between. This CDR3 spans 13 amino acids. Germline V lookup: CDR1 KGHSH, CDR2 LQKENI.

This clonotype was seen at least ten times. The CDR3 region is CASSTGQYNSPLHF. The CDR3 DNA reads TGTGCCAGCAGCACGGGACAGTATAATTCACCCCTCCACTTT. This chain joins TRBV7-3 and TRBJ1-6; 7 nucleotides line up with TRBD1. CDR3 length: 14 residues. Germline-derived CDR1 and CDR2 are SGHTA and FQGTGA. J was trimmed by 4 bases and V by 5 bases; bases with no gene match: 2.

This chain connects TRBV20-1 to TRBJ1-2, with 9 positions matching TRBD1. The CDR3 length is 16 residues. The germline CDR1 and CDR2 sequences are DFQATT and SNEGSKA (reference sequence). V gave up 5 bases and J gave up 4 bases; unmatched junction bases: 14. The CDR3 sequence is CSAFDPTGGVGYGYTF. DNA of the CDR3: TGCAGTGCTTTCGACCCTACAGGGGGCGTGGGCTATGGCTACACCTTC.

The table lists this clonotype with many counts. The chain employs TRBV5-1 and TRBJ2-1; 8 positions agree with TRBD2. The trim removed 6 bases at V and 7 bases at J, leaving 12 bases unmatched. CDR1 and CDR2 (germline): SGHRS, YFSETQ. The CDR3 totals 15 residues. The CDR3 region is CASNRAGLGRNEQFF. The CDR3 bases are TGCGCCAGCAATCGGGCGGGACTAGGTCGTAATGAGCAGTTCTTC.

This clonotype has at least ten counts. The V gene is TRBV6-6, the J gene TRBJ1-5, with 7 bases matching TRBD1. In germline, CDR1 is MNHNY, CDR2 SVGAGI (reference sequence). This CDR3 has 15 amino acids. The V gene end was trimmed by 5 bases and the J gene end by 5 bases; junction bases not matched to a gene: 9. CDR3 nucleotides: TGTGCCAGCAGTCAAAGACAGGGAGAAGATCAGCCCCAGCATTTT. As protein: CASSQRQGEDQPQHF.

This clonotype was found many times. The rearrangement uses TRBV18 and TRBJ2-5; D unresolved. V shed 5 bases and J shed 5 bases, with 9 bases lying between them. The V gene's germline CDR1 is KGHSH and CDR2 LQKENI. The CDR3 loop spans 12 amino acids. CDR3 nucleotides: TGTGCCAGCTCAGGGGTCGGCGAGACCCAGTACTTC. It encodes CASSGVGETQYF.

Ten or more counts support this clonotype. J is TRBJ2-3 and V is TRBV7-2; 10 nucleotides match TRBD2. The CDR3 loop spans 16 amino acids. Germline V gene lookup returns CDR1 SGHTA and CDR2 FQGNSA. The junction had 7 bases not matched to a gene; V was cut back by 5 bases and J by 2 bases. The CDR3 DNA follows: TGTGCCAGCAGCCATGGGACTAGCGCCATCACAGATACGCAGTATTTT. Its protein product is CASSHGTSAITDTQYF.

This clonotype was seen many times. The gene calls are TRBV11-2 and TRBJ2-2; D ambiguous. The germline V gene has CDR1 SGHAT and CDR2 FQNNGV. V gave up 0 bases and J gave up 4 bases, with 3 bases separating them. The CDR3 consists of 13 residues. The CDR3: CASSLDRTGELFF. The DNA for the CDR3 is TGTGCCAGCAGCTTAGACCGCACCGGGGAGCTGTTTTTT.

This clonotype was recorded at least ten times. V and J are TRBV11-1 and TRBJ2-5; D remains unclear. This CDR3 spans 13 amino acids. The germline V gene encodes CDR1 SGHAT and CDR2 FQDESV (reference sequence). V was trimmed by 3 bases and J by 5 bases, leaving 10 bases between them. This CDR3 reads CASSFLVTETQYF. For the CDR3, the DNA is TGTGCCAGCAGCTTTCTGGTTACGGAGACCCAGTACTTC.

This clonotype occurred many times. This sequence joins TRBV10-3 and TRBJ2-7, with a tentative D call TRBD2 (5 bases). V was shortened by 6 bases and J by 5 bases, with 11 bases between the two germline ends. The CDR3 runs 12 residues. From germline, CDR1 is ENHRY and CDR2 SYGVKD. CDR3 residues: CAISPRGHEQYF. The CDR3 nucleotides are TGTGCCATCAGCCCCCGAGGGCACGAGCAGTACTTC.

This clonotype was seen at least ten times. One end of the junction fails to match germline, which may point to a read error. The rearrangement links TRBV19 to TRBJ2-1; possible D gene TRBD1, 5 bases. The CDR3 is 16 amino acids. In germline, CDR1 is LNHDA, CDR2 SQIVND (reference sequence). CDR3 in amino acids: CASSPRQGFSHNEQFF. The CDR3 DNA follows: TGTGCCAGTAGTCCAAGGCAGGGATTCTCCCACAATGAGCAGTTCTTC.

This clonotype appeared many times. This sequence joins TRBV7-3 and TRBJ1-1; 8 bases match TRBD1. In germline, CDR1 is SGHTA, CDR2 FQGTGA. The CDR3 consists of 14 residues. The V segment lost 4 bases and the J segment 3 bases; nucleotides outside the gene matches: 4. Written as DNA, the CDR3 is TGTGCCAGCAGCTCCCAGGGGGCTGACACTGAAGCTTTCTTT. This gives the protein CASSSQGADTEAFF.

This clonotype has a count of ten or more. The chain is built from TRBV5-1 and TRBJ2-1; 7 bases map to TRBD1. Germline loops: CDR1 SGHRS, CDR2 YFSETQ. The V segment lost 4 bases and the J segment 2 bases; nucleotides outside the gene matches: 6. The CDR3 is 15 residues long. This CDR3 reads CASSPGTDTYNEQFF. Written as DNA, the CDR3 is TGCGCCAGCAGCCCGGGGACAGATACCTACAATGAGCAGTTCTTC. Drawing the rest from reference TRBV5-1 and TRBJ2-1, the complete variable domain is KAGVTQTPRYLIKTRGQQVTLSCSPISGHRSVSWYQQTPGQGLQFLFEYFSETQRNKGNFPGRFSGRQFSNSRSEMNVSTLELGDSALYLCASSPGTDTYNEQFFGPGTRLTVL.

The CDR3 is CASREGTGGLSTDTQYF. CDR3 sequence (DNA): TGTGCCAGCAGGGAGGGAACCGGGGGGCTCAGCACAGATACGCAGTATTTT. The genes are TRBV2 and TRBJ2-3; D may be TRBD2 (7 bases). The V gene's germline CDR1 is SNHLY and CDR2 FYNNEI. V was pared by 6 bases and J by 0 bases, with 19 bases between. This CDR3 region has 17 residues.